The 2 T cell receptor beta chains presented below share a single source sample, sequenced in a study of blood T cells in healthy people across ages. A sample-barcoded 5' primer and a J-beta primer mix were used in a second PCR of roughly 7 to 11 cycles. TCRdb ran MiXCR on the 5' RACE reads and lists one entry per CDR3 protein. The sample lists 550,000 to 700,000 distinct CDR3 sequences; roughly 29% were seen once. Input material: blood. The receptors stem from a woman between 65 and 79 years old in good health.

This chain links TRBV5-5 with TRBJ2-6; the D gene is possibly TRBD1 (6 bases). There are 14 residues in the CDR3. The V gene lost 3 bases and the J gene lost 7 bases, with 11 bases spanning the gap. Germline V lookup: CDR1 SGHKS, CDR2 YYEKEE (reference sequence). CDR3 protein: CASSSYRVANVLTF. The CDR3 DNA reads as TGTGCCAGCAGCTCCTACAGGGTTGCCAACGTCCTGACTTTC.

This clonotype was counted only a few times. The rearrangement links TRBV18 to TRBJ2-7; weak D call: TRBD2 (6 bases). Germline assignment: CDR1 KGHSH and CDR2 LQKENI. This CDR3 spans 14 amino acids. Trimming took off 6 bases at V and 7 bases at J, with 19 bases between the two ends. This CDR3 is CASSPRLDSVEQYF. The CDR3 DNA reads TGTGCCAGCTCGCCGAGACTAGACAGCGTAGAGCAGTACTTC.